This TCR beta chain was obtained from a study of CD8 T cells in ankylosing spondylitis. Regarding the study as a whole: Disease-linked clones were CD8+ and relatively rare in peripheral blood. In ankylosing spondylitis blood, a motif of roughly 8 highly homologous TCR beta variants appeared characteristic.

This clonotype appeared a few times. Its antigen is not identified. One entry per CDR3 protein, called by TCRdb with MiXCR from the 5' RACE reads. The data hold some 350,000 distinct CDR3 sequences, with around 15% observed a single time. CDR1 and CDR2 (germline): DFQATT, SNEGSKA (reference sequence). V lost 0 bases and J 2 bases, leaving 10 bases between the germline ends. The CDR3 consists of 14 residues. The clonotype comes from a male donor with ankylosing spondylitis or in good health (not recorded which). The chain links TRBV20-1 to TRBJ2-5; D gene ambiguous. The sample comprised blood, either unsorted or a sorted T cell fraction (not recorded which). The CDR3 region is CSAREESMQETQYF. The DNA for the CDR3 is TGCAGTGCTAGAGAAGAGAGCATGCAAGAGACCCAGTACTTC.